A selection of T cell receptor beta chains follows, all from one sample in a study of CD8+CD57+ T cells in acquired aplastic anemia. TCRdb used MiXCR to reprocess the reads, holding one entry per CDR3 protein. The sample lists roughly 190,000 distinct CDR3 sequences, approximately 52% occurring once. The sequenced material came from sorted CD4+, CD8+, or CD8+CD57+ T cells (not recorded which) from PBMCs. The receptor set was obtained from a human donor in good health, serving as a control. The CDR3 runs from the conserved cysteine through the conserved F or W.

V gene,CDR3 protein
TRBV6-5,CASSYSKQGNYGYTF
TRBV5-5,CASGRGGYQETQYF
TRBV2,CASTSRGGDTQYF
TRBV20-1,CSARGASGQETQYF
TRBV28,CASSSQGSGANVLTF
TRBV20-1,CSAPNEDRGNYEQYF
TRBV14,CASSQELGPNSPLHF
TRBV20-1,CSARGVPSYNEQFF
TRBV7-3,CASSPSGTGEETQYF
TRBV10-2,CASNAGTGVGSNQPQHF
TRBV19,CASSIGDPGEGNTIYF
TRBV2,CASSVRQGDFYGYTF